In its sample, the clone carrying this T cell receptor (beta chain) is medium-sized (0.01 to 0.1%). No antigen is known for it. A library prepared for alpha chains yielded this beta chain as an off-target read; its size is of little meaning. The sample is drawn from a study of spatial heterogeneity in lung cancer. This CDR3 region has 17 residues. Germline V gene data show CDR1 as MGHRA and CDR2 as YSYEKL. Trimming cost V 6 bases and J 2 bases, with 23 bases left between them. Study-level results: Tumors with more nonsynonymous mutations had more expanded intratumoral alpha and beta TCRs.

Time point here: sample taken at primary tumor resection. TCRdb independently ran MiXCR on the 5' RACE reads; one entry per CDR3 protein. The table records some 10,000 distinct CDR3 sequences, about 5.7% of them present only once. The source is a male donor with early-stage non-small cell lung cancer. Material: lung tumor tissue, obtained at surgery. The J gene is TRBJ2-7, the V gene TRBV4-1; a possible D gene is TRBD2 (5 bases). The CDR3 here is CASSLAAGAGVPYEQYF. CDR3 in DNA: TGCGCCAGCAGTCTGGCCGCCGGTGCGGGCGTCCCCTACGAGCAGTACTTC.